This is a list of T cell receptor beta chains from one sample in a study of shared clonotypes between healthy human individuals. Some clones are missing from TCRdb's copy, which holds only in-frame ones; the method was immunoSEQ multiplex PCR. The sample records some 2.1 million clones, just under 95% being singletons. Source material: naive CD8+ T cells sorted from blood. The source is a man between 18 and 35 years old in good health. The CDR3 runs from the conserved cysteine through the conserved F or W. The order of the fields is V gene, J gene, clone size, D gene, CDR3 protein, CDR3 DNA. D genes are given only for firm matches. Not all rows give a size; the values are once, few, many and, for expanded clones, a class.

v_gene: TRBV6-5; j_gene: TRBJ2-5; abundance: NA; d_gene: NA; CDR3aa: CASSYRGTQYF; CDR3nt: TGTGCCAGCAGTTACAGGGGAACCCAGTACTTC
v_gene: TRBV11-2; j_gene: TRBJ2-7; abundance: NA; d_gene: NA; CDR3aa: CASSHPWDIAGYEQYF; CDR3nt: TGTGCCAGCAGCCATCCCTGGGACATCGCTGGGTACGAGCAGTACTTC
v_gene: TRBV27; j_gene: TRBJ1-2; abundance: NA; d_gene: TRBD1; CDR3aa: CASSSAGTVYGYTF; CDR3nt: TGTGCCAGCAGTTCCGCCGGGACAGTCTATGGCTACACCTTC
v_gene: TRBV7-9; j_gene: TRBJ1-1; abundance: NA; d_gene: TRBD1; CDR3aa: CASSKGTGQTEAFF; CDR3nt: TGTGCCAGCAGCAAAGGGACAGGGCAAACTGAAGCTTTCTTT
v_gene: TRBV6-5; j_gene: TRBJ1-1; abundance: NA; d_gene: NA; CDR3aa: CASSYSGGLLEAFF; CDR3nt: TGTGCCAGCAGTTACTCGGGAGGGTTGCTTGAAGCTTTCTTT
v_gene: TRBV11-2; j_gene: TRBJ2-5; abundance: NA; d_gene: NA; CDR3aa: CASSLSGYETQYF; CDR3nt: TGTGCCAGCAGCTTAAGCGGGTACGAGACCCAGTACTTC
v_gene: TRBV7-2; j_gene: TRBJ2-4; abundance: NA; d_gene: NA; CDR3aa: CASSPLLGHVLGKNIQYF; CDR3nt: TGTGCCAGCAGCCCATTATTGGGACACGTTCTGGGCAAAAACATTCAGTACTTC
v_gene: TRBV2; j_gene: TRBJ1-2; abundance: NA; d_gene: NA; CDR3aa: CASSVGPANYGYTF; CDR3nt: TGTGCCAGCAGTGTTGGACCAGCTAACTATGGCTACACCTTC
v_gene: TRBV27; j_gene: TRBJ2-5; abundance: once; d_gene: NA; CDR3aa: CASSGWGDWETQYF; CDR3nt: TGTGCCAGCAGTGGGTGGGGGGATTGGGAGACCCAGTACTTC
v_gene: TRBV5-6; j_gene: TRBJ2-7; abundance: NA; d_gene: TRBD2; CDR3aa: CASSLATLAGVSYEQYF; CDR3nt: TGTGCCAGCAGCTTGGCCACACTAGCGGGTGTCTCCTACGAGCAGTACTTC
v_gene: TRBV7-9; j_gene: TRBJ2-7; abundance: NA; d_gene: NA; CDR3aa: CASSLVTGYYEQYF; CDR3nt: TGTGCCAGCAGCTTAGTCACGGGATACTACGAGCAGTACTTC
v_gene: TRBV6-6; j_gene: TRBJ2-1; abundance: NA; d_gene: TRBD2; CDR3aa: CASSYSSGREFNEQFF; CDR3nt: TGTGCCAGCAGTTACTCGAGCGGGAGGGAGTTCAATGAGCAGTTCTTC
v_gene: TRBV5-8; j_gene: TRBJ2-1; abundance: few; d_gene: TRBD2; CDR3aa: CASSLEREGLGNEQFF; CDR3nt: TGTGCCAGCAGCTTGGAACGGGAGGGCCTGGGGAATGAGCAGTTCTTC
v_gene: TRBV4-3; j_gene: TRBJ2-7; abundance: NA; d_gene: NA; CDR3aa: CASSQDAGTSYEQYF; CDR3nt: TGCGCCAGCAGCCAAGATGCAGGAACCTCCTACGAGCAGTACTTC
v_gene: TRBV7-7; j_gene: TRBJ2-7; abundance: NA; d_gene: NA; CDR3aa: CASSPGTGAYEQYF; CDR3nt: TGTGCTAGCAGCCCCGGGACGGGGGCTTACGAGCAGTACTTC
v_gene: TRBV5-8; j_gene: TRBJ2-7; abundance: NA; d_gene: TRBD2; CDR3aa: CASSFIGLAGSYEQYF; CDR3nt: TGTGCCAGCAGCTTTATCGGCCTAGCGGGATCCTACGAGCAGTACTTC
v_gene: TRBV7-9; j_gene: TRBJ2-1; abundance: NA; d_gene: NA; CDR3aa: CASSRQGNEQFF; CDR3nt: TGTGCCAGCAGCCGCCAGGGCAATGAGCAGTTCTTC
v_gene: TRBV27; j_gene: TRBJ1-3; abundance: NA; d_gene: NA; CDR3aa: CASRTTKGTIYF; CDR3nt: TGTGCCAGCAGGACCACTAAGGGCACCATATATTTT